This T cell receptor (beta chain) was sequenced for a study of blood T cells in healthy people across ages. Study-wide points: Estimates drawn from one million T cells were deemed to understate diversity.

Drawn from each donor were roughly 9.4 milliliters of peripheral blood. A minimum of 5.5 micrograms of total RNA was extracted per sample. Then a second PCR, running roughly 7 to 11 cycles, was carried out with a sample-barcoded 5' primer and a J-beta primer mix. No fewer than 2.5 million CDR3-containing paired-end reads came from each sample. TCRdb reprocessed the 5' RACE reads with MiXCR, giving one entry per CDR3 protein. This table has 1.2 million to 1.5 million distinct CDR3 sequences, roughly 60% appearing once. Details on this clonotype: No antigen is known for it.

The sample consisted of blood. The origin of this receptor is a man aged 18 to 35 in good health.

CDR3 in DNA: TGTGCCAGCAGTGAAGTCAGACAGTCCTATGGCTACACCTTC. Amino acids: CASSEVRQSYGYTF. V usage is TRBV2 and J usage is TRBJ1-2, with TRBD1 as a possible D gene (5 bases). CDR1 and CDR2 (germline): SNHLY, FYNNEI. The CDR3 is made up of 14 amino acids. V was shortened by 1 base and J by 4 bases, with 10 bases between the two germline ends.